The clone carrying this T cell receptor (beta chain) came up once. Its antigen is unidentified. The method was immunoSEQ multiplex PCR; TCRdb's version includes in-frame clones alone and lacks a portion of them. The sample has 77,000 or so clones, roughly 78% seen once. The V gene's germline CDR1 is KGHSH and CDR2 LQKENI. The junction had 11 bases not matched to a gene; V was cut back by 3 bases and J by 13 bases. This CDR3 has 13 residues. The data were obtained in a study of OX40 agonist ivuxolimab in advanced cancers. Study at large: Ivuxolimab was delivered to patients intravenously every 2 weeks at doses spanning 0.01 to 10 mg/kg.

Study outcomes and limitations: Low clonal expansion, among the lowest seen, marked partial responders at 0.1-3.0 mg/kg. Among T cells, CD8+ cells averaged more expanded clones than CD4+ cells. Some nonresponders also had low normalized T-cell clonal expansion.

The chain has TRBV18 and TRBJ2-7, with TRBD2 matching over 8 bases. The sequence came from an adult with an advanced solid tumor such as melanoma, head and neck, liver or kidney cancer. Sequenced material: CD4+ or CD8+ T cells sorted from blood, taken in a trial of the OX40 agonist ivuxolimab. CDR3 amino acids: CASSPTVSGTPYF. The CDR3, as DNA: TGTGCCAGCTCACCGACTGTTAGCGGGACCCCCTACTTC. Combining the CDR3 with reference TRBV18 and TRBJ2-7 gives the whole variable domain NAGVMQNPRHLVRRRGQEARLRCSPMKGHSHVYWYRQLPEEGLKFMVYLQKENIIDESGMPKERFSAEFPKEGPSILRIQQVVRGDSAAYFCASSPTVSGTPYFGPGTRLTVT.